This is a list of T cell receptor beta chains from one sample in a study of cytomegalovirus exposure and HLA in healthy donors. Method: immunoSEQ multiplex PCR; TCRdb's copy keeps in-frame clones and lacks some. The sample lists some 140,000 clones; roughly three quarters were seen once. Specimen: PBMCs. All receptors come from a woman aged 60-70 years in good health and CMV-seronegative. Both conserved end residues are part of each CDR3. D genes are given only for firm matches. Expanded clones get a size class; other rows say once, few or many, or leave the size out.

V,D,size,J,DNA,CDR3
TRBV15,-,-,TRBJ2-5,TGTGCCACCAGCAACACCCTGGGGGGGCGGGGCGGAGAGACCCAGTACTTC,CATSNTLGGRGGETQYF
TRBV6-6,-,-,TRBJ2-1,TGTGCCAGCAGTTACTCCCACCCCGGGAATGAGCAGTTCTTC,CASSYSHPGNEQFF
TRBV4-1,TRBD2,-,TRBJ2-5,TGCGCCAGCAGCCAACTAGCGGGAGAGACCCAGTACTTC,CASSQLAGETQYF
TRBV6-1,-,-,TRBJ2-7,TGTGCCAGCAGAGCTACAGTTGTCACCTCCTACGAGCAGTACTTC,CASRATVVTSYEQYF
TRBV5-4,TRBD2,-,TRBJ2-7,TGTGCCACCACGCCGCAGCGGGGGAGCTACGAGCAGTACTTC,CATTPQRGSYEQYF
TRBV6-6,-,-,TRBJ2-5,TGTGCCAGCAGGTGGGACACCAACCAAGAGACCCAGTACTTC,CASRWDTNQETQYF
TRBV27,-,-,TRBJ1-1,TGTGCCAGCAACCCAAGACTCGGGAACACTGAAGCTTTCTTT,CASNPRLGNTEAFF
TRBV15,-,-,TRBJ2-5,TGTGCCACCAGCAGAGACCAACAGGGCCAGGGTCAACGAGAGACCCAGTACTTC,CATSRDQQGQGQRETQYF
TRBV10-2,-,-,TRBJ1-2,TGCGCCAGCAGTGAGCGCTATGGCTACACCTTC,CASSERYGYTF
TRBV5-1,-,once,TRBJ2-1,TGCGCCAGCAGCTTCCTTAAGTTCGCAACGGAGGACAATGAGCAGTTCTTC,CASSFLKFATEDNEQFF
TRBV7-8,TRBD1,-,TRBJ1-1,TGTGCCAGCAGCTACCACCCGCAGGGGGACACTGAAGCTTTCTTT,CASSYHPQGDTEAFF
TRBV18,-,-,TRBJ2-6,TGTGCCAGCTCACCACCGAATTCGCAGGGTACTGGGGCCAACGTCCTGACTTTC,CASSPPNSQGTGANVLTF
TRBV4-1,TRBD2,-,TRBJ2-5,TGCGCCAGCAGCCAAGATCGGGGGCTAGCGGGGGAGACCCAGTACTTC,CASSQDRGLAGETQYF
TRBV29-1,-,-,TRBJ1-3,TGCAGCGTTCTTCAGGGGAATGCTGGAAACACCATATATTTT,CSVLQGNAGNTIYF
TRBV9,-,-,TRBJ1-4,TGTGCCAGCAGCGTAGCTGGCGGACAGACTAATGAAAAACTGTTTTTT,CASSVAGGQTNEKLFF
TRBV6-1,TRBD2,-,TRBJ2-3,TGTGCCAGCAATCCGGGACTAGGGGTAGATACGCAGTATTTT,CASNPGLGVDTQYF
TRBV5-5,TRBD1,-,TRBJ1-2,TGTGCCAGCAGCCCGGGGTGGGCAGGGGGCAAAGGAAACTATGGCTACACCTTC,CASSPGWAGGKGNYGYTF
TRBV15,-,once,TRBJ2-5,TGTGCCACCTCCAGGACAGTCCAAGAGACCCAGTACTTC,CATSRTVQETQYF
TRBV11-3,TRBD2,-,TRBJ2-3,TGTGCCAGCAGCCCAGCGGGGGCAGATACGCAGTATTTT,CASSPAGADTQYF
TRBV27,TRBD1,-,TRBJ1-3,TGTGCCAGCTCGGACAGGAGCTCTGGAAACACCATATATTTT,CASSDRSSGNTIYF
TRBV6-5,-,-,TRBJ2-7,TGTGCCAGCAGTTACTCCAGGGCTGCCGAGCAGTACTTC,CASSYSRAAEQYF
TRBV6-1,-,-,TRBJ2-7,TGTGCCAGCAGTGAAGAGCTGGCGGGTGCCTACGAGCAGTACTTC,CASSEELAGAYEQYF
TRBV7-3,-,-,TRBJ2-1,TGTGCCAGCAGCTTTACCGGGACACCCATGGGCAATGAGCAGTTCTTC,CASSFTGTPMGNEQFF
TRBV5-1,-,-,TRBJ2-3,TGCGCCAGCAGCCCCGTCAGCTCCAGGGGAACAGATACGCAGTATTTT,CASSPVSSRGTDTQYF
TRBV11-2,TRBD1,-,TRBJ1-2,TGTGCCAGCAGCTTAGGGGGACAGGGGACCTATGGCTACACCTTC,CASSLGGQGTYGYTF
TRBV15,-,-,TRBJ2-3,TGTGCCACCAGCAGAGAGCTTGTTGAGACAGATACGCAGTATTTT,CATSRELVETDTQYF
TRBV2,-,few,TRBJ2-3,TGTGCCAGCAGTGGAACAGGTGATTACACAGATACGCAGTATTTT,CASSGTGDYTDTQYF
TRBV2,TRBD1,-,TRBJ2-7,TGTGCCAGCAAGGGGGACAGCTACGAGCAGTACTTC,CASKGDSYEQYF
TRBV7-9,-,-,TRBJ1-1,TGTTCCAGCAGCCGGACAGCGAACACTGAAGCTTTCTTT,CSSSRTANTEAFF
TRBV6-5,-,few,TRBJ1-1,TGTGCCAGCAGCCACTACAGGGATTTTGGTGAAGCTTTCTTT,CASSHYRDFGEAFF
TRBV6-1,TRBD1,-,TRBJ2-2,TGTGCCAGCAGTGAATGGGCAGGGGGCACCGGGGAGCTGTTTTTT,CASSEWAGGTGELFF
TRBV6-5,TRBD1,few,TRBJ1-1,TGTGCCAGCAGTTACTCGGGACAGCCGAACACTGAAGCTTTCTTT,CASSYSGQPNTEAFF
TRBV2,-,-,TRBJ2-7,TGTGCCAGCAGCGTTAGCGATCACGAGCAGTACTTC,CASSVSDHEQYF
TRBV6-6,-,few,TRBJ2-3,TGTGCCAGCAGCCGGAGCACAGATACGCAGTATTTT,CASSRSTDTQYF
TRBV6-5,-,-,TRBJ2-7,TGTGCCAGCAGTAACAGCCGCGAGCAGTACTTC,CASSNSREQYF
TRBV7-9,-,once,TRBJ2-7,TGTGCCAGCCAGGGGGGAGCCTACGAGCAGTACTTC,CASQGGAYEQYF
TRBV6-5,TRBD1,-,TRBJ1-2,TGTGCCAGCAGACAGACAGGGGGCTCAAACTATGGCTACACCTTC,CASRQTGGSNYGYTF
TRBV6-1,-,-,TRBJ1-4,TGTGCCAGCAGTGCCGGGGGGGGTAATGAAAAACTGTTTTTT,CASSAGGGNEKLFF
TRBV6-5,TRBD1,-,TRBJ1-4,TGTGCCAGCAGTTTCCTCCGGGACAGGGGGCCTGAAAAACTGTTTTTT,CASSFLRDRGPEKLFF
TRBV6-1,TRBD2,-,TRBJ2-3,TGTGCCAGCAGTGAAGCGCAACGTTGGCGGGGGGGACGCACAGATACGCAGTATTTT,CASSEAQRWRGGRTDTQYF
TRBV19,-,-,TRBJ1-4,TGTGCCAGTAGTTTAGCGGGTCCAAATAAGGAAAAACTGTTTTTT,CASSLAGPNKEKLFF
TRBV28,-,-,TRBJ2-3,TGTGCCAGCAGTTCCCCCGGGGAGATTAGCACAGATACGCAGTATTTT,CASSSPGEISTDTQYF
TRBV10-3,TRBD1,-,TRBJ2-3,TGTGCCATCTACAGGGGATATGGCTCAGATACGCAGTATTTT,CAIYRGYGSDTQYF